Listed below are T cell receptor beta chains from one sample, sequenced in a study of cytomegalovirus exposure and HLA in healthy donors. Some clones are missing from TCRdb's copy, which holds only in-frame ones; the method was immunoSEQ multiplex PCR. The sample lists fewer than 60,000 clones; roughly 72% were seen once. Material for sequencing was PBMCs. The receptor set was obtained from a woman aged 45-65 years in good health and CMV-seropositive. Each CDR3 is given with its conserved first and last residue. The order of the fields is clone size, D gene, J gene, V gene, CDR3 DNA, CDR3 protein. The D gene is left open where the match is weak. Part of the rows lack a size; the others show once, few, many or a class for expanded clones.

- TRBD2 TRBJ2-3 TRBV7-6 TGTGCCAGCAGCTTAAGGAGTAGCGGGGGGGGACGCACAGATACGCAGTATTTT CASSLRSSGGGRTDTQYF
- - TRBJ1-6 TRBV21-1 TGTGCCAGCAGCAAAGTAAAAGGACAGGGCAGTTCACCCCTCCACTTT CASSKVKGQGSSPLHF
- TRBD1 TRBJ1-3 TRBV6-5 TGTGCCAGCCGCCCCGGGACAGGGCGTCGGAACACCATATATTTT CASRPGTGRRNTIYF
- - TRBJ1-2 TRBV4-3 TGCGCCAGCAGCCAAGATCAGAGGACAGACAACGGCTACACCTTC CASSQDQRTDNGYTF
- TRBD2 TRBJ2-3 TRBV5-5 TGTGCCAGCAGCTTGTTAGCGGGTAGCACAGATACGCAGTATTTT CASSLLAGSTDTQYF
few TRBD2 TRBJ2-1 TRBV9 TGTGCCAGCAGCGTGTTGGGTAGCGGGCTAGCCAATGAGCAGTTCTTC CASSVLGSGLANEQFF
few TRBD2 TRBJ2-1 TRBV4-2 TGTGCCAGCAGCCCAGGACTAGCGGGGGGTTCCTACAATGAGCAGTTCTTC CASSPGLAGGSYNEQFF
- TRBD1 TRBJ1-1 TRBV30 TGTGCCTGGAGCGGGGGGACAGGGAACACTGAAGCTTTCTTT CAWSGGTGNTEAFF
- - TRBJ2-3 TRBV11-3 TGTGCCAGCAGTTTCTCCGGGGGAGATACGCAGTATTTT CASSFSGGDTQYF
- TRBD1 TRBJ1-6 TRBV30 TGTGCCTGGAGCCGGGACAGGAAAAATTCACCCCTCCACTTT CAWSRDRKNSPLHF
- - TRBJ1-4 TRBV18 TGTGCCAGCTCGCGCTCTACAGGGAGCACTAATGAAAAACTGTTTTTT CASSRSTGSTNEKLFF
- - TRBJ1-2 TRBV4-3 TGCGCCAGCAGCCAAGATGGGGCAGCGCGTTTCGGTGGCTACACCTTC CASSQDGAARFGGYTF
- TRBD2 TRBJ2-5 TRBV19 TGTGCCAGCTCAGCGGGGGGAACGATACAAGAGACCCAGTACTTC CASSAGGTIQETQYF
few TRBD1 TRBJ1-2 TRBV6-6 TGTGCCAGCACCCCAGGGCGGGGGGGACAGACTTATGGCTACACCTTC CASTPGRGGQTYGYTF
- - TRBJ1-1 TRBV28 TGTGCCAGCAGTTCCCAGAGACTAACGGGTGAAGCTTTCTTT CASSSQRLTGEAFF
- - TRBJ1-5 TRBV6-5 TGTGCCAGCAGTTACGAGTCGAGGAGTGGTAGGCATTTT CASSYESRSGRHF
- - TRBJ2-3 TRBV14 TGTGCCAGCAGCCAAGTCTACTTAGCCGATACGCAGTATTTT CASSQVYLADTQYF
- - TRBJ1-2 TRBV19 TGTGCCAGTTCTTTACAGGAACAGCGAGGCTACACCTTC CASSLQEQRGYTF
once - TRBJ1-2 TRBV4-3 TGCGCCAGCAGCCAAGATCGGCAGGGTGGCTATGGCTACACCTTC CASSQDRQGGYGYTF
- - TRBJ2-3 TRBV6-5 TGTGCCAGCAGTCGAGGGACAATGGGGACAGATACGCAGTATTTT CASSRGTMGTDTQYF
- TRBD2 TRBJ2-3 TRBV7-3 TGTGCCAGCAGCTTAAAGCTAGCGGGAGGGGGAGCAGATACGCAGTATTTT CASSLKLAGGGADTQYF
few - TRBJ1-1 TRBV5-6 TGTGCCAGCAGCTTGGTGGGGCTAACAGGGTTGAACACTGAAGCTTTCTTT CASSLVGLTGLNTEAFF
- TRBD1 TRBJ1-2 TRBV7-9 TGTGCCAGCAGCCGGGACAGCGGAACCTATGGCTACACCTTC CASSRDSGTYGYTF
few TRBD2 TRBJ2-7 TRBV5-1 TGCGCCAGCAGCTCCCAGGGACTAGCGGGGGCCCCCTACGAGCAGTACTTC CASSSQGLAGAPYEQYF
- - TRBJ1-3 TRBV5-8 TGTGCCAGCCTGAGCTCTGGAAACACCATATATTTT CASLSSGNTIYF
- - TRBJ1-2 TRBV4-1 TGCGCCAGCAGCCCCCCCGGGACAACCGACATCCGCTACACCTTC CASSPPGTTDIRYTF
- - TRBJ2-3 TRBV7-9 TGTGCCAGCAGCTTTCTGGATACGCAGTATTTT CASSFLDTQYF
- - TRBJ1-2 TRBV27 TGTGCCAGCAGTTTAATTGGGGGGGATGGCTACGCCTTC CASSLIGGDGYAF
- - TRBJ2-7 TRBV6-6 TGTGCCAGCAGTTACTCATCGGGGGTCCTCTACGAGCAGTACTTC CASSYSSGVLYEQYF
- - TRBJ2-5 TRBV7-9 TGTGCCAGCAGCTTAGTGGCGGTACGACAAGAGACCCAGTACTTC CASSLVAVRQETQYF
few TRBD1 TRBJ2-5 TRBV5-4 TGTGCCAGCAGCGAAGGGACAGCATGGGAGACCCAGTACTTC CASSEGTAWETQYF
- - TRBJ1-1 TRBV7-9 TGTGCCAGCAGACCCGGGGGGGGCACTGAAGCTTTCTTT CASRPGGGTEAFF
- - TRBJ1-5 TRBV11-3 TGTGCCAGCAGCTCTCAACCTGCTACAGGGACCTATCAGCCCCAGCATTTT CASSSQPATGTYQPQHF
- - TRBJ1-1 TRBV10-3 TGTGCCATCAGTGGGTCTACGGGAGACACTGAAGCTTTCTTT CAISGSTGDTEAFF
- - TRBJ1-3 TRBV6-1 TGTGCCAGCAGTGGGCAGGCCCTGGGAAACACCATATATTTT CASSGQALGNTIYF
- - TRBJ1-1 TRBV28 TGTGCCAGCAGTTTATGGGACCAGGGGAACACTGAAGCTTTCTTT CASSLWDQGNTEAFF